This T cell receptor (beta chain) was retrieved from a study of T cells in tumors and immune-related adverse events (dated by TCRdb to about 2021). Taken with the paper, the label for treatment or condition translates to: nivolumab (PD-1 blockade) given before sampling. The DNeasy Blood and Tissue Kit was used to extract DNA from formalin-fixed paraffin-embedded specimens. This clone came up once. Its cognate antigen has yet to be identified. The record has no base qualities; no much larger clone is one base away. Cut back by 6 bases and 8 bases, the V and J ends lie 26 bases apart. As encoded in the germline V gene (reference sequence), CDR1 is SGHNT while CDR2 is YYREEE. The CDR3 starts with the cysteine, ends with the phenylalanine, and has 17 residues. CDR3 DNA is the only sequence kept; it has 51 bases, read in frame from the first base. The TCR beta locus was amplified and sequenced using the immunoSEQ assay, from which bulk TCR Vbeta CDR3 data were obtained. Under the source paper's analysis protocol: Non-productive CDR3s, sequences shorter than 7 amino acids, and those not starting with C or ending with F/W were excluded. Analysis was restricted to specimens with at least 1000 reads, and clonotypes were defined at the amino acid level. Clonality was computed as 1 minus Pielou's evenness. Library sizes were equalized by abundance-weighted random subsampling with replacement, which was repeated 100 times so that 95% confidence intervals could be reported. Repertoire overlap was quantified with the Morisita overlap index, and the top 40 clones per specimen were checked for overlap with the irAE. Held by TCRdb, this immuneACCESS table contains in-frame sequences only and omits some clones. Under half of the omission traces to an unresolved V gene where checked; the cause of the rest is unknown. V and J calls and clone size are those listed in that table; D and trimming were worked out from the DNA. For this sample there are about 24,000 clones; around 90% appear just once. Roughly 1.3% of the sample is in the top ten clones.

This clonotype originated in a female donor with metastatic renal cell carcinoma. The chain links TRBV5-4 with TRBJ1-4; the D segment could be TRBD1, given 5 matching bases. The sequenced sample was lymph node tissue, obtained from a patient treated with anti-PD-1 therapy. The CDR3 reads as follows: CASILSGDASFAEKLFF. The nucleotides read TGTGCCAGCATATTGAGTGGGGACGCTTCGTTCGCGGAAAAACTGTTTTTT.